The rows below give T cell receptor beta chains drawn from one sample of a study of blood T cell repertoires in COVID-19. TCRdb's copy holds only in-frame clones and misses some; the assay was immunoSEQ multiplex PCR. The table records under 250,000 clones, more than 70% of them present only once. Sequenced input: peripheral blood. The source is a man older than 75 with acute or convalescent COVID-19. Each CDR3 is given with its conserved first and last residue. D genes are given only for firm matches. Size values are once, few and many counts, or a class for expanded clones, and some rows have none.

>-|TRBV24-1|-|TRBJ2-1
CATSDWAGEQFF
TGTGCCACCAGTGATTGGGCCGGTGAGCAGTTCTTC
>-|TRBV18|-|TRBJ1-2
CASSPDTNYGYTF
TGTGCCAGCTCACCAGACACCAACTATGGCTACACCTTC
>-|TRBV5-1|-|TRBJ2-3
CASSLGLEVDTQYF
TGCGCCAGCAGCTTGGGGCTAGAGGTAGATACGCAGTATTTT
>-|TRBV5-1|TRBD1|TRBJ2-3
CASSPRDRGTDTQYF
TGCGCCAGCAGCCCCCGGGACAGGGGCACAGATACGCAGTATTTT
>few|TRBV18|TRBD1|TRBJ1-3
CASSPLADRASGNTIYF
TGTGCCAGCTCACCATTAGCCGACAGGGCCTCTGGAAACACCATATATTTT
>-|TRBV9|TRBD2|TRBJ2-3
CASSSRTSGGQSTDTQYF
TGTGCCAGCAGCTCACGGACTAGCGGGGGCCAGAGCACAGATACGCAGTATTTT
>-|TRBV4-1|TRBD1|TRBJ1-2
CASRLRGTGTNYGYTF
TGCGCCAGCAGACTCCGAGGGACAGGGACTAACTATGGCTACACCTTC
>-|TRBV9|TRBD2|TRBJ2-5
CASSQGLAGALKEETQYF
TGTGCCAGCAGCCAAGGACTAGCGGGAGCCCTTAAGGAAGAGACCCAGTACTTC
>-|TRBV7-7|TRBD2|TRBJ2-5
CASSLAGGVEETQYF
TGTGCTAGCAGCTTAGCGGGGGGAGTGGAAGAGACCCAGTACTTC
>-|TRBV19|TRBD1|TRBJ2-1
CASSISGTGGAEQFF
TGTGCCAGTAGTATTTCCGGGACAGGGGGCGCAGAGCAGTTCTTC
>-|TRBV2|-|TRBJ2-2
CASSLGALAGELFF
TGTGCCAGTTCCTTGGGGGCTTTAGCCGGGGAGCTGTTTTTT
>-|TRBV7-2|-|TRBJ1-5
CASSLDYRRGQPQHF
TGTGCCAGCAGCTTAGATTATAGACGCGGCCAGCCCCAGCATTTT